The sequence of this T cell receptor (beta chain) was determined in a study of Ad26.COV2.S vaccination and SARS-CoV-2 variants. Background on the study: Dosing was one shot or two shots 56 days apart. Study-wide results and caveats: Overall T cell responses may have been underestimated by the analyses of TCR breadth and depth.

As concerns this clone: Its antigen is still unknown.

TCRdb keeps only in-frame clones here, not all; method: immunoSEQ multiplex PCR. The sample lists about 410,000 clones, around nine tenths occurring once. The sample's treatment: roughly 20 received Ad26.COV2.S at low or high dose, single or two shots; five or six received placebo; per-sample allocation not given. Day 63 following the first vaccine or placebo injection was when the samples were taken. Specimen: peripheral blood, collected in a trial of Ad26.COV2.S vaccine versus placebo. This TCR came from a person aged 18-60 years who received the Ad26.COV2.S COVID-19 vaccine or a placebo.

CDR3 nucleotides: TGTGCCAGCAGCTTAGCCCCCCAGGGCCGCCACGAGCAGTACTTC. Protein product: CASSLAPQGRHEQYF. The chain recombines TRBV7-9 with TRBJ2-7; tentatively, D is TRBD1 (5 bases). V shed 0 bases and J shed 5 bases, with 14 bases lying between them. This CDR3 comprises 15 residues. Germline-derived CDR1 and CDR2 are SEHNR and FQNEAQ (reference sequence).